The entry that follows covers one TCR beta chain sequence. V lost 2 bases and J lost 1; bases outside the gene matches: 8. CDR1 is LNHNV and CDR2 is YYDKDF in the germline V gene (reference sequence). The CDR3 has 17 amino acids. This specimen comes from a study of blood T cell repertoires in COVID-19. Study as a whole: The United States, Italy and Spain were the sources of the acute and convalescent COVID-19 samples. Sources were T cells, B-cell-depleted T cells, or PBMCs; the material itself was cDNA or gDNA.

In the study's own analysis: Amplification from reference gene primers served as the basis for estimated nucleated cell counts. TCRdb keeps only in-frame clones here, not all; method: immunoSEQ multiplex PCR. V and J calls and clone size are given by that table; D and trimming were obtained from the DNA. The table lists 110,000 to 150,000 clones, around 90% of them singletons. The TCR comes from a man aged 65 to 85 with acute or convalescent COVID-19. The rearrangement uses TRBV15 and TRBJ2-1; TRBD2 matches 7 bases. What was sequenced was peripheral blood. CDR3 DNA: TGTGCCACCAGCAGACCCCTACTAGCGTTTTCCTACAATGAGCAGTTCTTC. Translation gives CATSRPLLAFSYNEQFF.